This T cell receptor (beta chain) appears in the sequencing data of a study of CD8 T cells in ankylosing spondylitis. Study-wide results and caveats: It appeared that ankylosing spondylitis blood was characterized by a TCR beta motif of several highly homologous variants.

This clonotype has just a few counts. Antigen unknown. Germline V gene data show CDR1 as SGHRS and CDR2 as YFSETQ. The CDR3 has 16 residues. Germline trimming cut 3 bases from V and 3 bases from J; bases unmatched to any gene: 4. From the 5' RACE reads, TCRdb called clonotypes with MiXCR, one entry per CDR3 protein. The data show 200,000 to 250,000 distinct CDR3 sequences, more than 9% seen once. The sequenced material came from blood, either unsorted or a sorted T cell fraction (not recorded which). This clonotype was sampled from a male donor with ankylosing spondylitis or in good health (not recorded which). The J gene is TRBJ1-4, the V gene TRBV5-1; TRBD1 agrees at 11 bases. The CDR3 nucleotides are TGCGCCAGCAGCTACGGACAGGGGGCGTCTAATGAAAAACTGTTTTTT. Its protein is CASSYGQGASNEKLFF. Looking up the rest from reference TRBV5-1 and TRBJ1-4 gives the full variable domain: KAGVTQTPRYLIKTRGQQVTLSCSPISGHRSVSWYQQTPGQGLQFLFEYFSETQRNKGNFPGRFSGRQFSNSRSEMNVSTLELGDSALYLCASSYGQGASNEKLFFGSGTQLSVL.